Each of the 22 T cell receptor beta chains below was sequenced from the same sample in a study of control samples from healthy donors and cancer patients. Profiled with immunoSEQ multiplex PCR; TCRdb holds only in-frame clones, not every one. The data hold roughly 70,000 clones, with under 90% observed a single time. Sequencing input: blood. These receptors were taken from a man over 45 in good health.

The chain employs TRBV3-1 (or the pseudogene TRBV3-2) and TRBJ2-2; 13 bases agree with TRBD2. Germline values: CDR1 LGHDT, CDR2 YNNKEL (reference sequence). Trimming cost V 5 bases and J 7 bases; bases outside gene matches: 10. The CDR3 contains 17 residues. The CDR3 protein is CASSTPTSGRANGELFF. In nucleotides, the CDR3 is TGTGCCAGCAGCACTCCTACTAGCGGGAGGGCCAACGGGGAGCTGTTTTTT.

The gene calls are TRBV5-1 and TRBJ2-7; the match to TRBD1 covers 8 bases. The CDR3 sequence is 15 residues long. Germline values: CDR1 SGHRS, CDR2 YFSETQ. J gave up 0 bases and V 0 bases, and 2 bases lay outside the gene matches. The CDR3 region has the DNA TGCGCCAGCAGCTTGGGACAGGGGACCTCCTACGAGCAGTACTTC. Amino acid sequence: CASSLGQGTSYEQYF.

The chain has TRBV28 and TRBJ1-4, with D tentatively TRBD1 (6 bases). The V end was cut by 6 bases, the J end by 0 bases, with 14 bases between. The CDR3 consists of 16 residues. Germline loops: CDR1 MDHEN, CDR2 SYDVKM. For the CDR3, the DNA is TGTGCCAGCAGACCGACAGGACTCGCAACTAATGAAAAACTGTTTTTT. It yields the protein CASRPTGLATNEKLFF.

The chain combines TRBV10-1 with TRBJ1-1; no firm D call. Germline V gene lookup returns CDR1 WNHNN and CDR2 SYGVQD (reference sequence). CDR3 size: 15 residues. Trimming shortened V by 0 bases and J by 0 bases, and 8 bases separated the two germline ends. The chain's CDR3 is CASSESGRLNTEAFF. The CDR3 DNA follows: TGCGCCAGCAGTGAGTCAGGTCGACTGAACACTGAAGCTTTCTTT.

The rearrangement uses TRBV19 and TRBJ1-5, with a weak D call TRBD1 (5 bases). Trimming stripped 5 bases from V and 8 bases from J, with 19 bases between. This CDR3 is built from 15 residues. Germline CDR1 and CDR2: LNHDA and SQIVND (reference sequence). CDR3 DNA sequence: TGTGCCAGTAGTTCGAGAGAGACAGACACCAAGCCCCAGCATTTT. This gives the protein CASSSRETDTKPQHF.

The chain is built from TRBV10-3 and TRBJ1-2, with unresolved D. This CDR3 has 12 amino acids. Germline CDR1 is ENHRY and CDR2 is SYGVKD. Trimming took off 7 bases at V and 2 bases at J, with 8 bases between the two ends. Here the CDR3 DNA reads TGTGCCATCACCAAGGACAACTATGGCTACACCTTC. Amino acids: CAITKDNYGYTF.

The chain is built from TRBV7-2 and TRBJ1-2; 9 nucleotides line up with TRBD1. The CDR3 is 19 residues long. The ends lost 5 bases at V and 5 bases at J; junction bases unmatched: 21. Looked up from germline, CDR1 is SGHTA and CDR2 is FQGNSA. Here the CDR3 DNA reads TGTGCCAGCAGCCCCAAAAATTCCGGGACAGGGAACTTTCGGTATGGCTACACCTTC. It codes for CASSPKNSGTGNFRYGYTF.

The chain uses TRBV18 and TRBJ2-7; TRBD2 agrees at 12 bases. CDR1 and CDR2 (germline): KGHSH, LQKENI. Losses at the gene ends were 2 bases for V and 4 bases for J; bases not matched to a gene: 9. This CDR3 is built from 17 residues. CDR3 in amino acids: CASSPDLAGGLLYEQYF. CDR3 coding DNA: TGTGCCAGCTCACCAGATCTAGCGGGGGGGCTTTTGTACGAGCAGTACTTC. The whole variable domain, filled in from reference TRBV18 and TRBJ2-7, reads NAGVMQNPRHLVRRRGQEARLRCSPMKGHSHVYWYRQLPEEGLKFMVYLQKENIIDESGMPKERFSAEFPKEGPSILRIQQVVRGDSAAYFCASSPDLAGGLLYEQYFGPGTRLTVT.

The V call is TRBV7-2, the J call TRBJ2-1, with TRBD2 identical over 14 bases. Germline assignment: CDR1 SGHTA and CDR2 FQGNSA. The CDR3 contains 17 residues. V gave up 0 bases and J gave up 10 bases; unmatched junction bases: 8. The CDR3 nucleotides read TGTGCCAGCAGCTTAGCTGGGCGGACTAGCGGGGGGCGAGAGCAGTTCTTC. This sequence encodes CASSLAGRTSGGREQFF.

The V call is TRBV14, the J call TRBJ1-2; tentatively, D is TRBD1 (5 bases). Germline CDR1 reads SGHDN; CDR2 reads FVKESK. Trimming removed 0 bases from V and 3 bases from J, with 8 bases in between. This CDR3 is built from 14 residues. The CDR3 coding sequence is TGTGCCAGCAGCCAAGATGGGGGGTACTATGGCTACACCTTC. Residues: CASSQDGGYYGYTF.

Only one count was recorded for this clone. The chain carries TRBV19 and TRBJ1-2; TRBD1 is a possible D gene (5 bases). The V and J ends lost 3 bases and 0 bases respectively, with 11 bases between them. Germline CDR1 and CDR2: LNHDA and SQIVND (reference sequence). The CDR3 spans 15 residues. Written as DNA, the CDR3 is TGTGCCAGTAGTATTACGGGGCTTACTAACTATGGCTACACCTTC. Its protein is CASSITGLTNYGYTF.

The chain combines TRBV5-1 with TRBJ2-7, with 9 bases fitting TRBD1. The germline V gene has CDR1 SGHRS and CDR2 YFSETQ. This CDR3 contains 12 residues. J gave up 4 bases and V 7 bases, and 3 bases lay outside the gene matches. CDR3 DNA sequence: TGCGCCAGCGGGGACAGGGATTACGAGCAGTACTTC. It yields the protein CASGDRDYEQYF.

The V and J genes are TRBV9 and TRBJ2-2; D gene ambiguous. Germline-derived CDR1 and CDR2 are SGDLS and YYNGEE. The germline V and J ends were trimmed by 2 bases and 7 bases, with 9 bases remaining between them. The CDR3 runs to 13 residues. The CDR3 region is CASSVIQSGELFF. For the CDR3, the DNA is TGTGCCAGCAGCGTTATACAAAGCGGGGAGCTGTTTTTT.

The chain links TRBV2 to TRBJ2-7; TRBD2 aligns across 8 bases. This CDR3 has 15 amino acids. The germline CDR1 and CDR2 sequences are SNHLY and FYNNEI. V lost 4 bases to trimming and J lost 5 bases; unmatched junction nucleotides: 10. The CDR3 DNA is TGTGCCAGCAGTGCTGGAGCGGGAGTTCGGGACGAGCAGTACTTC. Protein product: CASSAGAGVRDEQYF.

This sequence joins TRBV28 and TRBJ1-1, with TRBD1 matching over 7 bases. V shed 5 bases, J shed 12 bases, and the junction held 9 bases outside the gene matches. Germline V gene data show CDR1 as MDHEN and CDR2 as SYDVKM. This CDR3 is 12 amino acids long. Here the CDR3 reads CASSPNRGETFF. CDR3 sequence (DNA): TGTGCCAGCAGTCCTAACAGGGGAGAGACTTTCTTT.

The chain carries TRBV24-1 and TRBJ1-2; 8 nucleotides align to TRBD1. The CDR3 loop spans 14 amino acids. CDR1 and CDR2 from the germline V gene are KGHDR and SFDVKD. J was trimmed by 6 bases and V by 7 bases; bases with no gene match: 9. The CDR3 spells CATRSGTGANGYTF. CDR3 in DNA: TGTGCCACCAGGAGCGGGACAGGCGCGAATGGCTACACCTTC.

This chain links TRBV29-1 with TRBJ1-2; maybe TRBD1 (6 bases). V was clipped by 2 bases and J by 8 bases, with 15 bases between them. This CDR3 contains 13 residues. The germline gives CDR1 SQVTM, CDR2 ANQGSEA. CDR3 in amino acids: CSVESRTDAGYTF. CDR3 DNA: TGCAGCGTTGAATCCCGGACAGATGCCGGCTACACCTTC.

In its sample, this clone was seen once. The chain carries TRBV7-9 and TRBJ1-1; weak D call: TRBD1 (5 bases). This CDR3 comprises 14 residues. Germline V gene sequence: CDR1 SEHNR, CDR2 FQNEAQ (reference sequence). Deletions cut 4 bases from V and 4 bases from J, with 13 bases between. The CDR3 DNA sequence: TGTGCCAGCAGCTCCTCTTGGGGGAGCACTGAAGCTTTCTTT. Its protein is CASSSSWGSTEAFF. Complete variable domain (other parts from reference TRBV7-9 and TRBJ1-1): DTGVSQNPRHKITKRGQNVTFRCDPISEHNRLYWYRQTLGQGPEFLTYFQNEAQLEKSRLLSDRFSAERPKGSFSTLEIQRTEQGDSAMYLCASSSSWGSTEAFFGQGTRLTVV.

CDR3 region: CSVVGGSDGYTF. CDR3 nucleotide sequence: TGCAGCGTTGTCGGGGGGTCCGATGGCTACACCTTC. The chain uses TRBV29-1 and TRBJ1-2, with D maybe TRBD1 (5 bases). Trimming cost V 4 bases and J 6 bases, with 12 bases left between them. The CDR3 extends over 12 amino acids. Germline-derived CDR1 and CDR2 are SQVTM and ANQGSEA.

This chain connects TRBV29-1 to TRBJ1-1; 7 bases map to TRBD1. This CDR3 contains 14 residues. CDR1 is SQVTM, CDR2 ANQGSEA, per germline. Losses at the gene ends were 7 bases for V and 0 bases for J; bases not matched to a gene: 8. This CDR3 is CSAVGQRMNTEAFF. The CDR3 DNA follows: TGCAGCGCCGTGGGACAGAGGATGAACACTGAAGCTTTCTTT.

The chain has TRBV24-1 and TRBJ1-4; D remains unclear. Germline CDR1 reads KGHDR; CDR2 reads SFDVKD. V was clipped by 7 bases and J by 4 bases, with 3 bases between them. This CDR3 spans 11 amino acids. In DNA form, the CDR3 reads TGTGCCACCAGCTATAATGAAAAACTGTTTTTT. This translates into CATSYNEKLFF.

This clone was seen a few times. The rearrangement joins TRBV2 to TRBJ1-2; unclear D gene. The germline CDR1 and CDR2 sequences are SNHLY and FYNNEI. The CDR3 is made up of 12 amino acids. Trimming removed 8 bases at V and 5 bases at J, with 12 bases between. This CDR3 is CASPGVGYGYTF. For the CDR3, the DNA is TGTGCCAGCCCGGGTGTGGGGTATGGCTACACCTTC.